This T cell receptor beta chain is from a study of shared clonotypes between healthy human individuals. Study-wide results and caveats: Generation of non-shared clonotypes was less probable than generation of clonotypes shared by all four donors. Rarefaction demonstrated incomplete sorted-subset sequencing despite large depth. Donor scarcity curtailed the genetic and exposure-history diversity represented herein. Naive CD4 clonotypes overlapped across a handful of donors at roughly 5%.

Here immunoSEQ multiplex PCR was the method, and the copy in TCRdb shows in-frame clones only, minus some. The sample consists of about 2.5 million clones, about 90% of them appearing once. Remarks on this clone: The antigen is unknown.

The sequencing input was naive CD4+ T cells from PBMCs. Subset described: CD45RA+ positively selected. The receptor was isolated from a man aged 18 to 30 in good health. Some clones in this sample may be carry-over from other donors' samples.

CDR3 DNA sequence: TGTGCCAGCAGGGAGGGACTAGCCTCCTACGAGCAGTACTTC. Amino acid sequence: CASREGLASYEQYF. The genes are TRBV28 and TRBJ2-7; 9 bases map to TRBD2. The CDR3 spans 14 residues. V lost 6 bases to trimming and J lost 0 bases; unmatched junction nucleotides: 3. CDR1 and CDR2 (germline): MDHEN, SYDVKM.